This TCR beta chain was sequenced in a study of regulatory T cells in long-lasting Graves disease. Assembly of TCR beta libraries relied on iRepertoire HTBI primers together with Arm-PCR of CDR3 regions. MiXCR, run by TCRdb on the multiplex PCR reads, gives a single entry per CDR3 protein. The repertoire holds over 650,000 distinct CDR3 sequences, 25% to 35% seen once, with about two fifths in the top ten. Overall study results and limits: Persistent disease exhibited a predilection for TRBV28, TRBJ1-2 and TRBJ2-5.

Time point meaning: persistent/refractory GD, antithyroid drugs over 5 years with positive TRAb. The TCR library was made from RNA that had been extracted from PBMCs in TRIzol. Patients met American Thyroid Association criteria for Graves' disease. Patients were from an endocrinology department in Xi'an, China. The V end lost 5 bases, the J end lost 0 bases, and 13 bases lay between the germline ends. Per germline, CDR1 GTSNPN and CDR2 SVGIG (reference sequence). The CDR3 extends over 14 amino acids. This clonotype was picked up a small number of times. Antigen unknown. Here the sequenced sample was peripheral blood mononuclear cells (PBMCs), taken when the disease was refractory, from a patient treated with antithyroid drugs. The source of this sequence is a female donor with Graves disease. The rearrangement links TRBV30 to TRBJ1-1; unclear D gene. CDR3 in amino acids: CAWGKDKMNTEAFF. DNA for the CDR3: TGTGCCTGGGGGAAAGACAAGATGAACACTGAAGCTTTCTTT.